This T cell receptor (beta chain) was recovered during a study of blood T cell repertoires in COVID-19. Looking at the study overall: The samples span acute and convalescent COVID-19 from the United States, Italy and Spain. From T cells, B-cell-depleted T cells, or PBMCs came the material, which was cDNA or gDNA.

Original methodology: Reference gene primer amplification in the assay estimated nucleated cell counts. Assay: immunoSEQ multiplex PCR; the TCRdb copy retains only in-frame clones and omits some. The V and J calls and the clone size are those of that table, but D and trimming were determined from the DNA. The table has 140,000 or so clones, approximately 89% seen once; the top ten hold about 1.5%. Germline CDR1 SGHNT, CDR2 YENEEA. The CDR3 is 17 amino acids. The V and J ends lost 1 base and 4 bases respectively, with 18 bases between them. This clonotype originated in a human donor in a cohort sampled during active COVID-19. V usage is TRBV11-3 and J usage is TRBJ2-3; D may be TRBD2 (5 bases). What was sequenced was peripheral blood. The CDR3, as DNA: TGTGCCAGCAGCTTAGCTGTTCTAGCACAGTCCCCAGATACGCAGTATTTT. This gives the protein CASSLAVLAQSPDTQYF.